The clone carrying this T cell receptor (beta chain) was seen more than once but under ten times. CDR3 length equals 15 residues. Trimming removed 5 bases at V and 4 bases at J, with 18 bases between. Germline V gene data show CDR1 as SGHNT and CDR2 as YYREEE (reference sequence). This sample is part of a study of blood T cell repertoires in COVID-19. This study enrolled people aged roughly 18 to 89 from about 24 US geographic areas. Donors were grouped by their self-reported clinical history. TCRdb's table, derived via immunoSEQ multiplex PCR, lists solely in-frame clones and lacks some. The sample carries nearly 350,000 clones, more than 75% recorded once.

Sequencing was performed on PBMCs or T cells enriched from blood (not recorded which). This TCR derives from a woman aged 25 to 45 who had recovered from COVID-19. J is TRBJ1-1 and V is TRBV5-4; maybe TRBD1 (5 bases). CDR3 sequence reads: CASSFSWGESTEAFF. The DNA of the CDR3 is TGTGCCAGCAGTTTTAGTTGGGGGGAAAGCACTGAAGCTTTCTTT. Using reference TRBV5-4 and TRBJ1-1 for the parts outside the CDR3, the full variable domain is ETGVTQSPTHLIKTRGQQVTLRCSSQSGHNTVSWYQQALGQGPQFIFQYYREEENGRGNFPPRFSGLQFPNYSSELNVNALELDDSALYLCASSFSWGESTEAFFGQGTRLTVV.